The subject of this entry is one TCR beta chain. Its antigen is as yet unknown. This record belongs to a study of cytomegalovirus exposure and HLA in healthy donors. Study-level information: A prior study identified just under 120 million unique TCR beta sequences from roughly 180 million T cells.

Trimming removed 2 bases from V and 0 bases from J; junction bases left unmatched: 12. The V gene's germline CDR1 is SGHTA and CDR2 FQGTGA. CDR3 length: 20 amino acids. The study, taken as a whole, reports: A later analysis linked a missense DCLRE1C variant to TCR beta V- and J-gene trimming.

The primer mix had 60 Vbeta and 13 Jbeta primers. Profiled with immunoSEQ multiplex PCR; TCRdb holds only in-frame clones, not every one. The table records 90,000 to 150,000 clones, approximately 80% of them present only once. The receptor comes from a man aged 50-60 years in good health and CMV-seronegative. The source material was PBMCs. The chain joins TRBV7-3 to TRBJ2-6; TRBD1 aligns across 8 bases. CDR3 sequence reads: CASSLWTGNTLNSGANVLTF. For the CDR3, the DNA is TGTGCCAGCAGCTTATGGACAGGGAATACGTTAAACTCTGGGGCCAACGTCCTGACTTTC.